This is a list of T cell receptor beta chains from one sample in a study of OX40 agonist ivuxolimab in advanced cancers. Measured with immunoSEQ multiplex PCR; TCRdb has only the in-frame clones, and not every one. The sample shows about 80,000 clones, around 86% of them seen only once. The sequenced sample was CD4+ or CD8+ T cells sorted from blood, obtained in a trial of the OX40 agonist ivuxolimab. The receptor set was obtained from an adult with an advanced solid tumor such as melanoma, head and neck, liver or kidney cancer. The CDR3 runs from the conserved cysteine through the conserved F or W. A D gene is named only where the DNA matches it firmly. Size tells how often a clone was seen (once, few, many) or the class of an expanded clone, and some rows leave it out.

15 TRBJ2-1 TRBV27 NA NA TGTGCCAGCAGTTTTTCGGAGCGCTCCTACAATGAGCAGTTCTTC CASSFSERSYNEQFF
13 TRBJ1-5 TRBV30 few NA TGTGCCTGGGGACGGGACAGCAATCAGCCCCAGCATTTT CAWGRDSNQPQHF
16 TRBJ1-2 TRBV6-6 NA NA TGTGCCAGCAGCCAGGGACTACAGGAGGGAGCCCATGGCTACACCTTC CASSQGLQEGAHGYTF
15 TRBJ2-1 TRBV9 NA NA TGTGCCAGCAGCGTAAGCGCTAGCTCCTACAATGAGCAGTTCTTC CASSVSASSYNEQFF
14 TRBJ1-1 TRBV2 once NA TGTGCCAGCAGTTTTCAGGTGGTGAACACTGAAGCTTTCTTT CASSFQVVNTEAFF
16 TRBJ2-3 TRBV19 NA NA TGTGCCAGTAGTAGAACGATTAGGGGGAGCACAGATACGCAGTATTTT CASSRTIRGSTDTQYF
15 TRBJ2-1 TRBV11-2 NA TRBD2 TGTGCCAGCAGCCCCTGGGGGGGGAGATACAATGAGCAGTTCTTC CASSPWGGRYNEQFF
18 TRBJ2-1 TRBV5-1 once TRBD2 TGCGCCAGCAGCTTACTAGCGGGGGGATACAGCTCCTACAATGAGCAGTTCTTC CASSLLAGGYSSYNEQFF
14 TRBJ1-2 TRBV6-1 NA NA TGTGCCAGCAGTGAATCAGGAGGGATCTATGGCTACACCTTC CASSESGGIYGYTF
16 TRBJ2-6 TRBV16 NA NA TGTGCCAGCAGCCAAGTGGTACTCCGTGGGGCCAACGTCCTGACTTTC CASSQVVLRGANVLTF
15 TRBJ2-4 TRBV2 once NA TGTGCCAGCAGTGAACAGGGTATAGCCAAAAACATTCAGTACTTC CASSEQGIAKNIQYF
14 TRBJ1-4 TRBV28 NA TRBD1 TGTGCCAGCACCCGGGGGGACAGTTATGAAAAACTGTTTTTT CASTRGDSYEKLFF
16 TRBJ2-2 TRBV15 NA NA TGTGCCACCAGCAGAGATAAGAGTTGGGGGACCGGGGAGCTGTTTTTT CATSRDKSWGTGELFF
14 TRBJ1-5 TRBV19 NA NA TGTGCCACCTCCCCTATGGGAAGCAATCAGCCCCAGCATTTT CATSPMGSNQPQHF
15 TRBJ1-6 TRBV6-6 NA NA TGTGCCAGCAGTTACTCGTGGATAGAGGATTCACCCCTCCACTTT CASSYSWIEDSPLHF
16 TRBJ2-1 TRBV7-8 NA TRBD1 TGTGCCAGCAGCTTTCGTCCGGGACAGGGGGCGAACGAGCAGTTCTTC CASSFRPGQGANEQFF
15 TRBJ1-3 TRBV28 NA NA TGTGCCAGCAGTTCCCCGAGGAGGGGGGGAAACACCATATATTTT CASSSPRRGGNTIYF
15 TRBJ1-4 TRBV6-1 NA TRBD1 TGTGCCAGCAGTGAGGGACAGGGGGCGAATGAAAAACTGTTTTTT CASSEGQGANEKLFF